Listed here are 2 T cell receptor beta chains from one sample, sequenced in a study of blood T cell repertoires in COVID-19. TCRdb's copy holds only in-frame clones and misses some; the assay was immunoSEQ multiplex PCR. Among 100,000 to 150,000 clones listed, around 76% were seen once. The source material was peripheral blood. These receptor sequences come from a man in his 70s with acute or convalescent COVID-19.

This rearrangement joins TRBV9 to TRBJ2-5; 10 bases fit TRBD2. V lost 4 bases, J lost 5 bases, and 14 bases stayed unmatched. The CDR3 is 17 residues long. Per germline, CDR1 SGDLS and CDR2 YYNGEE. The CDR3 coding sequence is TGTGCCAGCAGCTCTTTAACTAGCGGGGCCCTGGGGGAGACCCAGTACTTC. Translated: CASSSLTSGALGETQYF. Combining the CDR3 with reference TRBV9 and TRBJ2-5 gives the whole variable domain DSGVTQTPKHLITATGQRVTLRCSPRSGDLSVYWYQQSLDQGLQFLIQYYNGEERAKGNILERFSAQQFPDLHSELNLSSLELGDSALYFCASSSLTSGALGETQYFGPGTRLLVL.

V is TRBV19 and J is TRBJ1-2; maybe TRBD1 (5 bases). Germline V CDR1 and CDR2: LNHDA, SQIVND (reference sequence). V lost 0 bases and J lost 5, with 16 bases in between. The CDR3 has 16 residues. CDR3 region: CASSIDSTDTFYGYTF. CDR3 DNA sequence: TGTGCCAGTAGTATAGATTCGACAGACACTTTTTATGGCTACACCTTC.